The 24 T cell receptor beta chains below all came from one sample that was sequenced in a study of blood T cell repertoires in COVID-19. Repertoires were generated with immunoSEQ multiplex PCR, while TCRdb's copy carries only in-frame clones and drops some. The profile shows about 50,000 clones, approximately 87% of them singletons. Material for sequencing was peripheral blood. The source of these receptors is a woman of 80 years or more with COVID-19, enrolled during active disease.

This chain links TRBV24-1 with TRBJ1-2; weak D call: TRBD1 (5 bases). The CDR3 runs to 15 residues. Trimming cost V 4 bases and J 4 bases, with 15 bases left between them. The germline V gene has CDR1 KGHDR and CDR2 SFDVKD. The CDR3 is CATSDGPSGGYGYTF. DNA for the CDR3: TGTGCCACCAGTGACGGTCCCTCCGGGGGCTATGGCTACACCTTC.

This chain uses TRBV5-8 with TRBJ2-5; TRBD1 aligns across 11 bases. CDR1 is SGHTS, CDR2 YDEGEE, per germline. This CDR3 is 17 amino acids long. Trimming took 3 bases from V and 2 from J; bases not matched to a gene: 9. The CDR3 sequence: CASSSGQGAITQETQYF. The CDR3, as DNA: TGTGCCAGCAGCTCAGGACAGGGGGCGATAACGCAAGAGACCCAGTACTTC.

The chain recombines TRBV25-1 with TRBJ1-1; D may be TRBD1 (5 bases). V was pared by 7 bases and J by 0 bases, with 15 bases between. This CDR3 region has 15 residues. Germline V gene lookup returns CDR1 MGHDK and CDR2 SYGVNS. This CDR3 is CASKTDTLMNTEAFF. For the CDR3, the DNA is TGTGCCAGCAAGACGGACACACTTATGAACACTGAAGCTTTCTTT.

J is TRBJ1-5 and V is TRBV27, with TRBD1 identical over 10 bases. V lost 4 bases to trimming and J lost 14 bases; unmatched junction nucleotides: 14. Germline CDR1 reads MNHEY; CDR2 reads SMNVEV (reference sequence). The CDR3 runs to 15 residues. This chain's CDR3 is CASSSIGTGAQMKHF. In DNA form, the CDR3 reads TGTGCCAGCAGTTCAATTGGGACAGGGGCTCAAATGAAGCATTTT.

The chain uses TRBV11-3 and TRBJ2-5; 7 bases map to TRBD2. The CDR3 sequence is 16 residues long. Germline V gene data show CDR1 as SGHNT and CDR2 as YENEEA. J gave up 5 bases and V 5 bases, and 14 bases lay outside the gene matches. The CDR3 DNA is TGTGCCAGCAGCCCCGGCCGGGTACGGGGAGGGGAGACCCAGTACTTC. It yields the protein CASSPGRVRGGETQYF.

The chain has TRBV3-1 (or the pseudogene TRBV3-2) and TRBJ1-2; 8 nucleotides agree with TRBD1. The V gene's germline CDR1 is LGHDT and CDR2 YNNKEL (reference sequence). The CDR3 length is 16 residues. Losses at the gene ends were 5 bases for V and 1 base for J; bases not matched to a gene: 9. In DNA, the CDR3 is TGTGCCAGCAGCGCCCGTCACAGGGGGGATAACTATGGCTACACCTTC. This codes for CASSARHRGDNYGYTF.

The chain has TRBV2 and TRBJ1-1, with a weak D call TRBD1 (5 bases). The V and J ends lost 7 bases and 0 bases respectively, with 15 bases between them. Germline CDR1 reads SNHLY; CDR2 reads FYNNEI. The CDR3 is made up of 15 amino acids. The CDR3 loop reads CASTFTRQLNTEAFF. The CDR3 DNA follows: TGTGCCAGCACCTTTACGAGACAGTTGAACACTGAAGCTTTCTTT.

This clone was observed once. CDR3 amino acids: CASSSTQGAGGYTF. CDR3 coding DNA: TGTGCCAGCAGCAGCACTCAGGGGGCTGGGGGCTACACCTTC. The chain is built from TRBV7-2 and TRBJ1-2, with TRBD1 matching 8 bases. The CDR3 length is 14 residues. Looked up from germline, CDR1 is SGHTA and CDR2 is FQGNSA. V shed 5 bases and J 8 bases; nucleotides not matched to a gene: 10.

The chain employs TRBV29-1 and TRBJ1-4, with 7 bases that match TRBD1. With V trimmed by 1 base and J by 6 bases, 11 bases remained unmatched. The CDR3 extends over 16 amino acids. CDR1 is SQVTM and CDR2 is ANQGSEA in the germline V gene. The CDR3 protein is CSVEGGQGTADEKLFF. CDR3 in DNA: TGCAGCGTTGAAGGGGGTCAAGGGACAGCCGATGAAAAACTGTTTTTT. Full variable domain (rest looked up from reference TRBV29-1 and TRBJ1-4): SAVISQKPSRDICQRGTSLTIQCQVDSQVTMMFWYRQQPGQSLTLIATANQGSEATYESGFVIDKFPISRPNLTFSTLTVSNMSPEDSSIYLCSVEGGQGTADEKLFFGSGTQLSVL.

The chain carries TRBV28 and TRBJ1-6; TRBD1 is a possible D gene (5 bases). Germline lookup yields CDR1 MDHEN and CDR2 SYDVKM. This CDR3 is 14 amino acids long. V gave up 10 bases and J gave up 9 bases, with 19 bases separating them. The CDR3: CATWSGLRGSPLHF. The CDR3, as DNA: TGTGCCACCTGGTCCGGGCTAAGGGGTTCACCCCTCCACTTT.

The V and J genes are TRBV24-1 and TRBJ1-5; TRBD1 is a possible D gene (5 bases). The CDR3 sequence is 14 residues long. Germline V CDR1 and CDR2: KGHDR, SFDVKD. With 6 bases removed from V and 4 bases from J, the gap between germline ends came to 12 bases. CDR3 in amino acids: CATSRSGGNQPQHF. The CDR3 nucleotides read TGTGCCACCAGTCGGTCGGGGGGGAATCAGCCCCAGCATTTT.

The V gene is TRBV11-2, the J gene TRBJ2-3, with D possibly being TRBD1 (6 bases). Trimming cost V 5 bases and J 2 bases, with 11 bases left between them. Germline V gives CDR1 SGHAT, CDR2 FQNNGV. The length of the CDR3 is 14 residues. The CDR3, as DNA: TGTGCCAGCAGCGACCGACAGGCCACAGATACGCAGTATTTT. This encodes CASSDRQATDTQYF. Variable domain in full (rest from reference TRBV11-2 and TRBJ2-3): EAGVAQSPRYKIIEKRQSVAFWCNPISGHATLYWYQQILGQGPKLLIQFQNNGVVDDSQLPKDRFSAERLKGVDSTLKIQPAKLEDSAVYLCASSDRQATDTQYFGPGTRLTVL.

The rearrangement joins TRBV2 to TRBJ1-2; 8 bases are shared with TRBD1. The V gene's germline CDR1 is SNHLY and CDR2 FYNNEI. The CDR3 is 14 amino acids. V lost 3 bases, J lost 2 bases, and 2 bases stayed unmatched. The CDR3 is CASSEDRVNYGYTF. Written as DNA, the CDR3 is TGTGCCAGCAGTGAGGACAGGGTAAACTATGGCTACACCTTC.

The chain recombines TRBV28 with TRBJ1-2; 7 bases line up with TRBD1. The CDR3 sequence is 14 residues long. The junction had 9 bases not matched to a gene; V was cut back by 4 bases and J by 7 bases. Germline CDR1 MDHEN, CDR2 SYDVKM. The CDR3 bases are TGTGCCAGCAGTTCCCCGGACAGGTCTTTTGGCTACACCTTC. This codes for CASSSPDRSFGYTF.

This clone was seen more than once but under ten times. The chain has TRBV6-5 and TRBJ1-2, with 7 bases aligning to TRBD1. The CDR3 consists of 15 residues. The germline V gene has CDR1 MNHEY and CDR2 SVGAGI. V trimming: 11 bases; J trimming: 2 bases; junction bases outside the gene matches: 14. The CDR3 nucleotides read TGTGCCTCCGGACTGGGACAGAAATTAAACTATGGCTACACCTTC. Encoded protein: CASGLGQKLNYGYTF.

This clone was seen just once. The chain couples TRBV7-3 to TRBJ2-1; TRBD2 aligns across 12 bases. V was pared by 6 bases and J by 10 bases, with 13 bases of the junction left unmatched. The CDR3 runs to 16 residues. Germline CDR1 SGHTA, CDR2 FQGTGA. The chain's CDR3 is CASRPEASGGAREQFF. The CDR3 nucleotides are TGTGCCAGCAGGCCTGAGGCTAGCGGGGGGGCACGGGAGCAGTTCTTC.

CDR3 amino acids: CASTGMGPDQHF. In DNA, the CDR3 is TGTGCCAGCACGGGGATGGGCCCTGACCAGCATTTT. The chain uses TRBV2 and TRBJ1-5; D gene unclear. This CDR3 is built from 12 residues. Trimming took 7 bases from V and 12 from J, leaving 16 bases between them. CDR1 is SNHLY, CDR2 FYNNEI, per germline.

The chain carries TRBV5-6 and TRBJ2-3; a possible D gene is TRBD2 (5 bases). The CDR3 runs 15 residues. V was cut by 4 bases and J by 10 bases, with 22 bases left in between. CDR1 and CDR2 from the germline V gene are SGHDT and YYEEEE. The CDR3 protein is CASSRLQRYEQPQYF. The CDR3 coding sequence is TGTGCCAGCAGCCGTCTTCAGCGGTATGAGCAGCCGCAGTATTTT.

The chain recombines TRBV5-1 with TRBJ2-1, with 12 bases aligning to TRBD2. Germline trimming cut 3 bases from V and 3 bases from J; bases unmatched to any gene: 4. The CDR3 is 16 residues long. Germline CDR1 is SGHRS and CDR2 is YFSETQ. In nucleotides, the CDR3 is TGCGCCAGCAGCTCTGGGGGACTAGCGGGCTACAATGAGCAGTTCTTC. Translation: CASSSGGLAGYNEQFF.

The chain carries TRBV6-5 and TRBJ1-4; 7 nucleotides agree with TRBD1. Trimming at V came to 5 bases and at J to 7 bases, leaving 7 bases not matched to a gene. Germline V gives CDR1 MNHEY, CDR2 SVGAGI. This CDR3 is built from 14 residues. CDR3 sequence: CASSTGVFGEKLFF. CDR3 nucleotides: TGTGCCAGCAGTACAGGGGTTTTTGGTGAAAAACTGTTTTTT.

The chain uses TRBV9 and TRBJ1-2; D call uncertain. The germline V and J ends were trimmed by 0 bases and 4 bases, with 10 bases remaining between them. The germline gives CDR1 SGDLS, CDR2 YYNGEE. The CDR3 is 14 residues long. The CDR3 spells CASSVDSPGYGYTF. The CDR3 coding sequence is TGTGCCAGCAGCGTAGATTCCCCAGGCTATGGCTACACCTTC.

This clone is a singleton in its sample. The chain has TRBV12-5 and TRBJ1-4, with no clear D. CDR1 is LGHNT and CDR2 is FRNRAP in the germline V gene. The length of the CDR3 is 14 residues. Trimming shortened V by 6 bases and J by 8 bases, and 16 bases separated the two germline ends. DNA for the CDR3: TGTGCTAGTGGCAATAGGTTGTTGAGGGAAAAACTGTTTTTT. Amino acids: CASGNRLLREKLFF.

V is TRBV6-5 and J is TRBJ1-1; 7 bases map to TRBD1. Unmatched junction bases numbered 5, after V lost 0 bases and J lost 4 bases. Germline V gene data show CDR1 as MNHEY and CDR2 as SVGAGI. This CDR3 has 15 amino acids. CDR3 amino acids: CASSYSRGLVTEAFF. In DNA, the CDR3 is TGTGCCAGCAGTTACTCGAGGGGGCTGGTCACTGAAGCTTTCTTT.

V is TRBV5-6 and J is TRBJ2-5, with D possibly matching TRBD2 (7 bases). The germline V gene has CDR1 SGHDT and CDR2 YYEEEE. V lost 2 bases, J lost 1 base, and 12 bases lay in between. CDR3 length: 15 amino acids. The CDR3 spells CASSFGGGFQETQYF. The CDR3, as DNA: TGTGCCAGCAGCTTTGGCGGGGGCTTCCAAGAGACCCAGTACTTC.